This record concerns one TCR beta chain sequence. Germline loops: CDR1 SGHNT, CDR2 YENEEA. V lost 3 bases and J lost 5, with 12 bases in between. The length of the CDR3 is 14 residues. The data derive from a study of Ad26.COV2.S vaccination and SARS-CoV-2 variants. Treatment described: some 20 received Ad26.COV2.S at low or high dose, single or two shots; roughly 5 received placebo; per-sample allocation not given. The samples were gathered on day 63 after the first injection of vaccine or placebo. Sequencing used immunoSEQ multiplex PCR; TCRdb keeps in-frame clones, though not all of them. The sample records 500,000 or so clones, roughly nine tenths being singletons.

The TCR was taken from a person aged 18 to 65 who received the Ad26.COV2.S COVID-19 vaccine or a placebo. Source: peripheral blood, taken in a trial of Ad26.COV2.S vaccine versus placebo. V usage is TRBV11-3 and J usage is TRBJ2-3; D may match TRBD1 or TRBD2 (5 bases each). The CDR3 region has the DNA TGTGCCAGCAGCTTCTTTAGAGGGGAAGATACGCAGTATTTT. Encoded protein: CASSFFRGEDTQYF.